Detailed here is one TCR beta chain. The data are from a study of blood T cells in healthy people across ages. Combining a sample-barcoded 5' primer with a J-beta primer mix, a second PCR ran for roughly 7 to 12 cycles. TCRdb called the 5' RACE reads again in MiXCR, with one record for every CDR3 protein. Here the sample spans about 1 million distinct CDR3 sequences, approximately 25% being singletons. These records were also assigned to another study, of T cells of mothers and their children.

The receptor comes from a girl aged 2-9 years in good health. Sequenced sample: blood.

CDR3 in amino acids: CASSYPPDRIYGYTF. CDR3 nucleotides: TGTGCCAGCAGTTACCCTCCAGACAGGATCTATGGCTACACCTTC. The rearrangement links TRBV6-2 or TRBV6-3 to TRBJ1-2; D is perhaps TRBD1 (6 bases). Germline V gene data show CDR1 as MNHEY and CDR2 as SVGEGT. The CDR3 runs to 15 residues. V gave up 2 bases and J gave up 4 bases, with 14 bases separating them.